What follows are 10 T cell receptor beta chains derived from one specimen sequenced in a study of shared clonotypes between healthy human individuals. The data were produced by immunoSEQ multiplex PCR, yet TCRdb's version contains in-frame clones alone and is incomplete. The sample lists a few hundred thousand clones, less than 97% occurring once. In the naive CD8 group, cells lacked CD45RO and were positively selected for CCR7, so terminally differentiated effector memory CD45RA+ cells were left out. The sequenced sample was naive CD8+ T cells sorted from blood. These receptors all come from a woman aged 25 to 39 in good health.

J is TRBJ2-6 and V is TRBV27; D could derive from TRBD1 or TRBD2 (5 bases each). Germline CDR1 reads MNHEY; CDR2 reads SMNVEV (reference sequence). The V end was cut by 4 bases, the J end by 4 bases, with 20 bases between. The CDR3 runs to 18 residues. This CDR3 is CASSSMPGPQRGANVLTF. The CDR3 nucleotides read TGTGCCAGCAGTTCTATGCCGGGACCTCAGAGGGGGGCCAACGTCCTGACTTTC.

The chain links TRBV10-1 to TRBJ2-7; possible D gene TRBD1, 5 bases. The CDR3 is 14 amino acids. The germline CDR1 and CDR2 sequences are WNHNN and SYGVQD (reference sequence). Trimming pared 3 bases from V and 3 bases from J, leaving 12 bases between. Here the CDR3 reads CASSDQGSGYEQYF. The CDR3 bases are TGCGCCAGCAGTGACCAGGGCTCGGGCTACGAGCAGTACTTC.

The genes are TRBV13 and TRBJ2-1, with TRBD2 identical over 9 bases. Germline V gives CDR1 PRHDT, CDR2 FYEKMQ (reference sequence). CDR3 length: 18 residues. V was clipped by 5 bases and J by 5 bases; unmatched bases: 16. In DNA, the CDR3 is TGTGCCAGCAGCCCTTGGGGCGCGTCTAGCGGGAACGACAATGAGCAGTTCTTC. It codes for CASSPWGASSGNDNEQFF.

The chain couples TRBV6-5 to TRBJ2-1; 9 nucleotides match TRBD1. This CDR3 spans 15 amino acids. The germline V gene encodes CDR1 MNHEY and CDR2 SVGAGI. The V gene end was trimmed by 7 bases and the J gene end by 6 bases; junction bases not matched to a gene: 10. This CDR3 reads CASKPGQGSGNEQFF. In DNA, the CDR3 is TGTGCCAGCAAACCGGGACAGGGCTCCGGCAATGAGCAGTTCTTC.

The chain uses TRBV29-1 and TRBJ2-7; TRBD2 matches at 10 bases. This CDR3 is built from 13 residues. Germline CDR1 and CDR2: SQVTM and ANQGSEA. J was trimmed by 3 bases and V by 7 bases; bases with no gene match: 6. The CDR3 reads CSARASGSYEQYF. DNA for the CDR3: TGCAGCGCGAGGGCTAGCGGGAGCTACGAGCAGTACTTC.

This rearrangement joins TRBV28 to TRBJ2-1, with 10 bases matching TRBD2. V lost 3 bases, J lost 8 bases, and 13 bases stayed unmatched. Germline loops: CDR1 MDHEN, CDR2 SYDVKM. The CDR3 has 17 amino acids. The CDR3: CASSLLLAGDYFDEQFF. DNA of the CDR3: TGTGCCAGCAGTTTGCTTCTAGCGGGAGATTATTTCGATGAGCAGTTCTTC.

This rearrangement joins TRBV4-1 to TRBJ2-1, with D possibly being TRBD2 (5 bases). V dropped 1 base and J dropped 7 bases, with 8 bases sitting between them. The CDR3 consists of 13 residues. Germline CDR1 MGHRA, CDR2 YSYEKL. The CDR3 region is CASSQVGGNEQFF. The CDR3 nucleotides read TGCGCCAGCAGCCAAGTTGGCGGGAATGAGCAGTTCTTC.

The V call is TRBV9, the J call TRBJ1-2, with D maybe TRBD1 (6 bases). Trimming took off 0 bases at V and 8 bases at J, with 20 bases between the two ends. There are 16 residues in the CDR3. Germline loops: CDR1 SGDLS, CDR2 YYNGEE. The CDR3 loop reads CASSVGGGETVRGYTF. In DNA, the CDR3 is TGTGCCAGCAGCGTAGGAGGGGGTGAGACCGTTCGAGGCTACACCTTC.

The CDR3 protein is CASSYGPAGTEAFF. CDR3 DNA sequence: TGTGCCAGCAGTTACGGACCGGCGGGGACTGAAGCTTTCTTT. The V and J genes are TRBV7-6 and TRBJ1-1; D uncertain. There are 14 residues in the CDR3. Trimming removed 6 bases at V and 5 bases at J, with 16 bases between. Germline CDR1 reads SGHVS; CDR2 reads FNYEAQ.

The rearrangement joins TRBV7-6 to TRBJ2-1; TRBD1 aligns across 8 bases. The V and J ends lost 4 bases and 4 bases, in that order; junction bases with no gene match: 9. The germline gives CDR1 SGHVS, CDR2 FNYEAQ. The CDR3 runs to 16 residues. In DNA form, the CDR3 reads TGTGCCAGCAGCTCCTACGGACAGGGACCTTACAATGAGCAGTTCTTC. Its protein product is CASSSYGQGPYNEQFF.